The entry below gives a single TCR beta chain sequence along with its context. In the source study's methods: Reference gene primer amplification in the assay estimated nucleated cell counts. The method was immunoSEQ multiplex PCR; TCRdb's version includes in-frame clones alone and lacks a portion of them. The V and J calls and clone size were taken over from that table, and D and trimming were inferred from the DNA. The table includes 79,000 or so clones, 87% detected once. The data derive from a study of blood T cell repertoires in COVID-19. Trimming removed 1 base at V and 2 bases at J, with 10 bases between. This CDR3 spans 15 amino acids. Germline V gives CDR1 SEHNR, CDR2 FQNEAQ (reference sequence).

Material: peripheral blood. The sequence derives from a human donor in a cohort sampled during active COVID-19. The J gene is TRBJ2-3, the V gene TRBV7-9; TRBD1 is a possible D gene (5 bases). The CDR3 is CASSLEGYLTDTQYF. The DNA of the CDR3 is TGTGCCAGCAGCTTAGAGGGGTACCTCACAGATACGCAGTATTTT.